Below, one T cell receptor (beta chain) is given with its context. The source of the sample is a study of graft-versus-host responses after intestinal transplantation. As for the study in general: Isolated intestinal, liver-intestinal, or multivisceral transplants had been given to the recipients.

The CDR3 runs to 15 residues. Germline V CDR1 and CDR2: LNHNV, YYDKDF (reference sequence). Libraries were prepared by immunoSEQ multiplex PCR; TCRdb keeps only in-frame clonotypes and omits some of them. The table shows fewer than 45,000 clones, with around 90% occurring only once. This sequence originates from a human patient who received an intestinal transplant, so some T cells may come from the graft donor. The V gene is TRBV15, the J gene TRBJ2-5; the match to TRBD2 covers 11 bases. The end of the DNA is better explained by TRBJ2-7, so the J call may be wrong. The sequencing here drew on PBMCs, taken 524 days after transplant. This CDR3 is CATSRYGTSGYEQYF. In DNA form, the CDR3 reads TGTGCCACCAGCAGATACGGGACTAGCGGCTACGAGCAGTACTTC.